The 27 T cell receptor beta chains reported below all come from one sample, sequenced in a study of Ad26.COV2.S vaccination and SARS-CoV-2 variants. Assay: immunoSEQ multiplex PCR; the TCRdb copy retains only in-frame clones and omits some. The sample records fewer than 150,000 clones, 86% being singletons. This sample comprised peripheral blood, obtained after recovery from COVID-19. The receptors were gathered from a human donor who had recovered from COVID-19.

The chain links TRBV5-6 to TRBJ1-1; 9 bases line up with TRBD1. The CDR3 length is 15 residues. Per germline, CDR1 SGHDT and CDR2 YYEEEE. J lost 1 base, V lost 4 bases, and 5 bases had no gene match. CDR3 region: CASSRWDRENTEAFF. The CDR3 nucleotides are TGTGCCAGCAGCCGTTGGGACAGGGAGAACACTGAAGCTTTCTTT.

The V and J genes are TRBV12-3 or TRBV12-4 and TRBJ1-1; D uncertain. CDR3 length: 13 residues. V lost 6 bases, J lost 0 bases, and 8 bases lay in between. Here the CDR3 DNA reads TGTGCCAGCAGCAATACGGTGAACACTGAAGCTTTCTTT. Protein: CASSNTVNTEAFF.

DNA for the CDR3: TGCGCCAGCAGCGGTCAGCGGGGGGACACAGATACGCAGTATTTT. Translation gives CASSGQRGDTDTQYF. This sequence joins TRBV10-2 and TRBJ2-3, with TRBD2 matching 9 bases. J gave up 2 bases and V 6 bases, and 6 bases lay outside the gene matches. This CDR3 has 15 amino acids. Germline lookup yields CDR1 WSHSY and CDR2 SAAADI.

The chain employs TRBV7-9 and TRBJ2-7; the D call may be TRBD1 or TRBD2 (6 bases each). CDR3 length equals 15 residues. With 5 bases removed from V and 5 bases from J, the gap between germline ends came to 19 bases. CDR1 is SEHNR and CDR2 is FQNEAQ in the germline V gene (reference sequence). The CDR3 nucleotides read TGTGCCAGCAGCCCCCCATGGGGGGCGCGTAACGAGCAGTACTTC. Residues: CASSPPWGARNEQYF. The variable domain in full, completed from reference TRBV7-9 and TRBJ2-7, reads DTGVSQNPRHKITKRGQNVTFRCDPISEHNRLYWYRQTLGQGPEFLTYFQNEAQLEKSRLLSDRFSAERPKGSFSTLEIQRTEQGDSAMYLCASSPPWGARNEQYFGPGTRLTVT.

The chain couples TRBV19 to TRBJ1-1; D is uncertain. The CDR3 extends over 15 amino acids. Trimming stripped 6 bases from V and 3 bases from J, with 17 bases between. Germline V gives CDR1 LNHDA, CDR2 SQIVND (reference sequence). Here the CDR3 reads CASSLNGFMDTEAFF. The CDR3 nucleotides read TGTGCCAGTAGCCTAAATGGGTTCATGGACACTGAAGCTTTCTTT.

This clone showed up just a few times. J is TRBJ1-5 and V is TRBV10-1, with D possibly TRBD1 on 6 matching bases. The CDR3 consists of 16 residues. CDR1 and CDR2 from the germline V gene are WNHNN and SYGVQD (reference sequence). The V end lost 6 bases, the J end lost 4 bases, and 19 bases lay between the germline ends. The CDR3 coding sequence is TGCGCCAGCAGGTCTGGGGGGCAGGAGAGGAATCAGCCCCAGCATTTT. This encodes CASRSGGQERNQPQHF.

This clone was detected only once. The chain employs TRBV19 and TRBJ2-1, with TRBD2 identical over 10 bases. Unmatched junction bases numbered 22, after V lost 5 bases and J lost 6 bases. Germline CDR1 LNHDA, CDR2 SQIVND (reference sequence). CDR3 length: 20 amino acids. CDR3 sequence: CASSPVVGTSAGPLFNEQFF. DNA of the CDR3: TGTGCCAGTAGTCCCGTAGTGGGGACTAGCGCGGGCCCCCTTTTCAATGAGCAGTTCTTC.

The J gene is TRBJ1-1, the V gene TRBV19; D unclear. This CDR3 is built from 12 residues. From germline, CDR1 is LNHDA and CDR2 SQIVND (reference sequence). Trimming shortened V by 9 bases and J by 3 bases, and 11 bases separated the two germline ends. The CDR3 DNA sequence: TGTGCCAGCGACAACGGGGACACTGAAGCTTTCTTT. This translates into CASDNGDTEAFF. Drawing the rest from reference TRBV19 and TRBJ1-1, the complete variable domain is DGGITQSPKYLFRKEGQNVTLSCEQNLNHDAMYWYRQDPGQGLRLIYYSQIVNDFQKGDIAEGYSVSREKKESFPLTVTSAQKNPTAFYLCASDNGDTEAFFGQGTRLTVV.

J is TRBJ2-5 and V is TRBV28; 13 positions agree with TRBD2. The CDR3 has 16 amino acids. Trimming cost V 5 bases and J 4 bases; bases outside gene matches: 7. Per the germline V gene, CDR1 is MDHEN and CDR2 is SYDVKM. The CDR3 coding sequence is TGTGCCAGCAGTCCTGATACTAGCGGGGGGGCAGAGACCCAGTACTTC. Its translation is CASSPDTSGGAETQYF.

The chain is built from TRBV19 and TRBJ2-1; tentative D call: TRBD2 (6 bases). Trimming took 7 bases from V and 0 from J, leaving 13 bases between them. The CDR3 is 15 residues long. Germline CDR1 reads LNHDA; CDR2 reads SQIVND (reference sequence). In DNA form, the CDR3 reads TGTGCCAGTAAACCCGACGGGAGCTCCTACAATGAGCAGTTCTTC. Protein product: CASKPDGSSYNEQFF.

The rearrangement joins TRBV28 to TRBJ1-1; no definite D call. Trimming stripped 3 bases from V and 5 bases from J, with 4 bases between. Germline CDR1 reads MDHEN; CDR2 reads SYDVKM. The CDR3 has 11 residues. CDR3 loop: CASSLATEAFF. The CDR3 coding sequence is TGTGCCAGCAGTTTGGCGACTGAAGCTTTCTTT.

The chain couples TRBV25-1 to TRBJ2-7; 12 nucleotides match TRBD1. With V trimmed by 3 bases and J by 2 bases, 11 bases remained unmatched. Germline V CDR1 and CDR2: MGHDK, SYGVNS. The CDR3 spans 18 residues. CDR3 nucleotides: TGTGCCAGCAGTGAGAGCTCACCCGGGACAGGGGGCCCCTACGAGCAGTACTTC. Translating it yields CASSESSPGTGGPYEQYF.

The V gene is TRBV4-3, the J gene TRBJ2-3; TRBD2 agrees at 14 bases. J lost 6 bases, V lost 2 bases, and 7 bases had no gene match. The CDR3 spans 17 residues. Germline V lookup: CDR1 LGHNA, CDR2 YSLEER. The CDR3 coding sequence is TGCGCCAGCAGCCAACAGACTAGCGGGGGGGGAGTCGATACGCAGTATTTT. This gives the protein CASSQQTSGGGVDTQYF.

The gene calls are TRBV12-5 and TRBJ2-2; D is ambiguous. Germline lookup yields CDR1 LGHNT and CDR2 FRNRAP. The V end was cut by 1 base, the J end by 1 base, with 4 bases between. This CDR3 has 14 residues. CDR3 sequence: CASGLGLNTGELFF. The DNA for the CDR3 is TGTGCTAGTGGTTTGGGACTGAACACCGGGGAGCTGTTTTTT.

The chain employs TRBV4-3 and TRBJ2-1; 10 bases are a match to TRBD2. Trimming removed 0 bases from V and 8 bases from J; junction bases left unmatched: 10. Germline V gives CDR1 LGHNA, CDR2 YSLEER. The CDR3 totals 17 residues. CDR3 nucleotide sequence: TGCGCCAGCAGCCAAGAATTGAGCGGGGGGGCCTCCGATGAGCAGTTCTTC. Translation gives CASSQELSGGASDEQFF.

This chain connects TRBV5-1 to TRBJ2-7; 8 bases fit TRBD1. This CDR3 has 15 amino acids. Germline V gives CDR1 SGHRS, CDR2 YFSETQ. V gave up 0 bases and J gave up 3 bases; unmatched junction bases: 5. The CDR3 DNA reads TGCGCCAGCAGCTTGGGGGGACAGGTTATCTACGAGCAGTACTTC. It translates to CASSLGGQVIYEQYF. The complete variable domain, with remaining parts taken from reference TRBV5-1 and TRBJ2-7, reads KAGVTQTPRYLIKTRGQQVTLSCSPISGHRSVSWYQQTPGQGLQFLFEYFSETQRNKGNFPGRFSGRQFSNSRSEMNVSTLELGDSALYLCASSLGGQVIYEQYFGPGTRLTVT.

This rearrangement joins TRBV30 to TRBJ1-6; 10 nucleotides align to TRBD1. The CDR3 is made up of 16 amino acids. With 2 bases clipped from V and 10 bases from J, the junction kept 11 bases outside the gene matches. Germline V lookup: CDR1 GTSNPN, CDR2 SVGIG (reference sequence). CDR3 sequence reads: CAWSFRDRGPTSPLHF. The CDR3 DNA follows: TGTGCCTGGAGTTTCCGGGACAGGGGCCCGACCTCACCCCTCCACTTT.

The CDR3 DNA follows: TGTGCCAGCAGCTCCCTTGGCGGTGGGGCCAACGTCCTGACTTTC. This codes for CASSSLGGGANVLTF. The chain links TRBV11-2 to TRBJ2-6; D ambiguous. Trimming took 4 bases from V and 3 from J, leaving 10 bases between them. Germline V lookup: CDR1 SGHAT, CDR2 FQNNGV. CDR3 length: 15 residues.

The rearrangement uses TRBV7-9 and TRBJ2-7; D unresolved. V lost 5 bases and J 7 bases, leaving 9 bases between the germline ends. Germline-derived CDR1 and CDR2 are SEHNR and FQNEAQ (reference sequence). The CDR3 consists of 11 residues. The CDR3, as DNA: TGTGCCAGCAGCCCTATGGGGGAGCAGTACTTC. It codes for CASSPMGEQYF.

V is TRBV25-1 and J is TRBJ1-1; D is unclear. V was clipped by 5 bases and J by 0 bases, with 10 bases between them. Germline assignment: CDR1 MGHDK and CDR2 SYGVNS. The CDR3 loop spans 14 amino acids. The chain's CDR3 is CASSTLDMNTEAFF. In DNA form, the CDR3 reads TGTGCCAGCAGTACACTAGACATGAACACTGAAGCTTTCTTT.

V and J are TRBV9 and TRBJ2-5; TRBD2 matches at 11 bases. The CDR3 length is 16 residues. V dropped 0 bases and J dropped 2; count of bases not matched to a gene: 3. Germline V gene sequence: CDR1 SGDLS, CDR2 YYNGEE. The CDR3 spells CASSVGPSGGQETQYF. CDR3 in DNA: TGTGCCAGCAGCGTAGGGCCTAGCGGGGGGCAAGAGACCCAGTACTTC.

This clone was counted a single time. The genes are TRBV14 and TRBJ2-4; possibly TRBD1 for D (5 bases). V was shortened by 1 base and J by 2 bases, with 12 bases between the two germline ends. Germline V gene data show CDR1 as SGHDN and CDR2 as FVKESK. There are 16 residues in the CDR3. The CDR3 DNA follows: TGTGCCAGCAGCCAAGGCCAGGGTGGTTCCAAAAACATTCAGTACTTC. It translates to CASSQGQGGSKNIQYF.

DNA of the CDR3: TGTGCTAGTGGTTTGGGTCTCGGGACTACCAACACAGATACGCAGTATTTT. Its translation is CASGLGLGTTNTDTQYF. The chain employs TRBV12-5 and TRBJ2-3; 7 nucleotides line up with TRBD2. Germline CDR1 is LGHNT and CDR2 is FRNRAP. J lost 2 bases, V lost 1 base, and 9 bases had no gene match. The CDR3 has 17 residues.

The CDR3 bases are TGTGCCAGCAGTCGGTTAGCTGAAGCTTTCTTT. Translated, it gives CASSRLAEAFF. The V call is TRBV28, the J call TRBJ1-1; no clear D. This CDR3 is 11 amino acids long. In germline, CDR1 is MDHEN, CDR2 SYDVKM. V lost 5 bases and J 6 bases, leaving 7 bases between the germline ends.

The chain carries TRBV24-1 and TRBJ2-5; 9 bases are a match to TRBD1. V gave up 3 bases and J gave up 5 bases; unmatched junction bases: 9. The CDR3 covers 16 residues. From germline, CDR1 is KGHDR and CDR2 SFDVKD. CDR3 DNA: TGTGCCACCAGTGATCGATCACAGGGGGCGGGGGAGACCCAGTACTTC. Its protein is CATSDRSQGAGETQYF.

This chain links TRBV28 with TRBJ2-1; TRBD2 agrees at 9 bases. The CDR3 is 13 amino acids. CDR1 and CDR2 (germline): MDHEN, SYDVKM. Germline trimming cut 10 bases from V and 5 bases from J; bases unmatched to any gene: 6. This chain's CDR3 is CATEGLAHNEQFF. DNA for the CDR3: TGTGCCACCGAGGGACTAGCACACAATGAGCAGTTCTTC.

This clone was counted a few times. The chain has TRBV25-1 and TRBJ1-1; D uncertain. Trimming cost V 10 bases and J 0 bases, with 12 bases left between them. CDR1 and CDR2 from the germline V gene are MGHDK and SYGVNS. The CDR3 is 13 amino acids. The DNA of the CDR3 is TGTGCCACCCGGCTGGGGTTGAACACTGAAGCTTTCTTT. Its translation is CATRLGLNTEAFF.